Below, one T cell receptor (beta chain) is given with its context. What it binds is not known. Healthy bone marrow donors supplied every sample. This sample stems from a study of cytomegalovirus exposure and HLA in healthy donors. Trimming removed 1 base from V and 3 bases from J, with 10 bases in between. This CDR3 is built from 15 residues. CDR1 and CDR2 (germline): GTSNPN, SVGIG (reference sequence). The PCR used 60 Vbeta and 13 Jbeta primers. The data were produced by immunoSEQ multiplex PCR, yet TCRdb's version contains in-frame clones alone and is incomplete. The sample lists around 130,000 clones; approximately 74% were seen once. Broader study findings: Sequencing depth roughly uniform across donors was assumed in presence/absence analyses.

The J gene is TRBJ1-6, the V gene TRBV30, with D perhaps matching TRBD1 (5 bases). Sequencing was done on a sample of PBMCs. The clonotype comes from a man aged 35-49 years in good health and CMV-seropositive. The CDR3 is CAWSAGRGYNSPLHF. In nucleotides, the CDR3 is TGTGCCTGGAGTGCGGGGAGGGGCTATAATTCACCCCTCCACTTT.